This entry features one T cell receptor (beta chain) sequence. Authors' methods: Nucleated cell counts were estimated from reference gene primer amplification. Profiling relied on immunoSEQ multiplex PCR, and the TCRdb table lists in-frame clones only, not all of them. V and J calls and clone size come straight from that table; D and trimming were deduced from the DNA. The sample has some 380,000 clones, more than 75% seen once. V gave up 2 bases and J gave up 6 bases; unmatched junction bases: 3. CDR3 size: 13 residues. The germline gives CDR1 MNHNS, CDR2 SASEGT. This sample was included in a study of blood T cell repertoires in COVID-19. The wider study: COVID-19 samples from acute and convalescent phases originated in the United States, Italy and Spain. T cells, B-cell-depleted T cells, or PBMCs provided the cDNA or gDNA that served as material.

Source material: peripheral blood. The chain has TRBV6-1 and TRBJ2-7; 8 bases map to TRBD2. This sequence was found in a human donor with acute or convalescent COVID-19. The donor label of this sample is uncertain. CDR3 DNA: TGTGCCAGCAGTGAACGGGAGGGCCGCGAGCAGTACTTC. Its translation is CASSEREGREQYF.